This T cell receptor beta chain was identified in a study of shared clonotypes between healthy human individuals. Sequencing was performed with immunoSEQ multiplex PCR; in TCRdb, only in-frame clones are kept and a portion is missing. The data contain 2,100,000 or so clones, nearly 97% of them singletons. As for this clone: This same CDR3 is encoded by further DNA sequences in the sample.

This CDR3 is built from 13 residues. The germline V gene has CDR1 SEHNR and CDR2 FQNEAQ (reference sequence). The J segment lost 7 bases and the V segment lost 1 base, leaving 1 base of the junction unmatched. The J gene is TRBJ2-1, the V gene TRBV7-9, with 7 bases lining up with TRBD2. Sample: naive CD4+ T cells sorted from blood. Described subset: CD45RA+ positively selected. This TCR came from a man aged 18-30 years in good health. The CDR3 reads CASSLGTSNEQFF. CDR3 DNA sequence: TGTGCCAGCAGCTTAGGGACTAGTAATGAGCAGTTCTTC.